The source of this T cell receptor (beta chain) is a study of CD8+ T cells in alopecia areata (dated by TCRdb to 2017 to 2018). Looking at the study overall: The treated patients, all with moderate-to-severe alopecia areata, were enrolled in an open-label pilot trial of oral tofacitinib given at 5 to 10 mg twice daily. Patients stayed on tofacitinib for 6 to 18 months and then had 6 months of follow-up off drug so that delayed response and recurrence could be assessed. Disease severity in treated patients was measured with the SALT score, which quantifies the percentage of affected scalp surface area. High-throughput TCRbeta sequencing was used to examine T cell clonal expansion in alopecia areata in both the C3H/HeJ mouse model and human patients. Scalp tissue and sorted CD4+ and CD8+ peripheral blood T cells from patchy and totalis/universalis alopecia areata patients and from healthy controls were covered by human TCRbeta sequencing. Tofacitinib-treated patients had biopsies at baseline and at 4 and 24 weeks of treatment, with a later scalp biopsy in several patients. Clonality in the scalp was compared among normal scalp (n=4), patchy alopecia areata scalp (n=8), and alopecia totalis/universalis scalp (n=8). RNA came from the PAXgene miRNA kit for fixed scalp, the miRNeasy kit for PBMCs, and the RNeasy kit for mouse skin. immunoSEQ multiplex PCR using 35 Vbeta forward primers and 13 Jbeta reverse primers was used to amplify TCRbeta CDR3 regions.

CDR1 and CDR2 are read off the germline V gene as SGHRS and YFSETQ. At the junction V is shortened by 0 bases and J by 7 bases; bases outside the gene matches: 5. Including cysteine and phenylalanine, the CDR3 has 15 amino acids. Only the CDR3 DNA stays, 45 bases, in frame from base 1. In light of the paper, this sample's time point label describes: 24 weeks on oral tofacitinib. This specimen's treatment or condition label, interpreted: oral pan-JAK inhibitor, 5-10 mg twice daily. From alopecia areata patients, peripheral blood was collected along with lesional scalp punch biopsies. PBMCs were isolated by density centrifugation and stained for CD3, CD4 and CD8, and CD4+ and CD8+ T cells were sorted on a FACSAria. With respect to this clone: The antigen this receptor binds is unknown. No much larger clonotype is one base removed from it; base qualities were not supplied.

Libraries came from the immunoSEQ multiplex PCR assay. For TCR sequencing, RNA was extracted from every sample and reverse transcribed into cDNA to serve as template. First-strand cDNA was synthesized with SuperScript III using a 2:1 mix of oligo-dT and random hexamers. A synthetic immune receptor repertoire was used to measure amplification bias, and any remaining bias was corrected computationally. In the paper's pipeline: After raw reads were preprocessed to remove errors, the CDR3 was defined following IMGT conventions as running from the conserved cysteine to phenylalanine. Clonality was computed as 1 minus the Shannon entropy, with the entropy normalized by log2 of the number of productive unique TCRs. CD4 or CD8 identity of scalp clones was inferred by cross-referencing scalp TCRbeta sequences with sorted blood CD4 and CD8 repertoires. TCRdb mirrors the immuneACCESS table, restricted to in-frame sequences. Some clones are absent from its copies; in checked studies, under half trace to an unresolved V gene, and the reason for the others is unknown. V, J and clone size were drawn from that table, and D and trimming were deduced from the DNA. The sample profile shows around 100,000 clones; about 59% of them were found once. The ten largest account for approximately 12% of the sample.

The full study reports these points: Compared with normal scalp, lesional scalp had higher clonality and more expanded CD8+ clones, particularly in alopecia totalis/universalis, a pattern that suggests antigenic drive. Tofacitinib significantly lowered scalp clonality and the number of expanded CD8+ clones among the top 100 scalp clones. Compared with mice, TCR sequences shared between patients were less clear, possibly partly because of HLA diversity across the patient population. Many expanded lesional clones persisted in scalp and blood during tofacitinib treatment, which may partly explain relapse after stopping treatment. Because the treated cohort was small and had only one nonresponder, larger studies are needed to examine links between baseline CD8+ expansion and response. Unlike mouse skin, which is dominated by gammadelta T cells, normal human skin has resident alphabeta T cells that are also sequenced, and this complicates analysis of the scalp TCR repertoire.

Sample: CD8+ T cells sorted from blood, taken at week 24, from a patient treated with tofacitinib. The receptor was derived from a human donor with alopecia areata. The chain joins TRBV5-1 to TRBJ2-2; 8 bases in between match TRBD1. At the DNA level, the sequence is TGCGCCAGCAGCTTGGCGGGACAGGTCCTCGGGGAGCTGTTTTTT. Translated, this is CASSLAGQVLGELFF.